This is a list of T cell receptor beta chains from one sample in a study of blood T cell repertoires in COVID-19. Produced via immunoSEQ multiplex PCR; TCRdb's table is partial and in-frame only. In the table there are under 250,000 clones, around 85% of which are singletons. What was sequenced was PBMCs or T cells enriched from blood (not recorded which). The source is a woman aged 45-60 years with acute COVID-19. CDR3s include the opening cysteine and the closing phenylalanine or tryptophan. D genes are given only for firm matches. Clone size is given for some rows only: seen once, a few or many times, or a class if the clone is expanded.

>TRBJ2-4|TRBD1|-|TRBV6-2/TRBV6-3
TGTGCCAGCAGTCTGTCCTCGGGGACAGGGGGGAACATTCAGTACTTC
CASSLSSGTGGNIQYF
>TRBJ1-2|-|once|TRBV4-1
TGCGCCAGCAGCCAATCGGACAGCTCTAACTATGGCTACACCTTC
CASSQSDSSNYGYTF
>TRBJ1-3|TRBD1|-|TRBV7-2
TGTGCCAGCAGCTTGGGGACAGGGGGGGGAAACACCATATATTTT
CASSLGTGGGNTIYF
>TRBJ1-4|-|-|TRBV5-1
TGCGCCAGCAGCTCGGGACTAGACAGGCCTAATGAAAAACTGTTTTTT
CASSSGLDRPNEKLFF
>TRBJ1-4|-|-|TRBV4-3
TGCGCCAGCAGCCTTGGAGCGGGTATGGCAAATGAAAAACTGTTTTTT
CASSLGAGMANEKLFF
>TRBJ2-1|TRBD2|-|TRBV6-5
TGTGCCAGTACTCTTCGAGCGGGGGGCCAACAGGGGCAGTTCTTC
CASTLRAGGQQGQFF
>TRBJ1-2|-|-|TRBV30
TGTGCCTGGAGTCTGACAGGCGACCTCTATGGCTACACCTTC
CAWSLTGDLYGYTF
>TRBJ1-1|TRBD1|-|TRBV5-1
TGCGCCAGCAGCAGCTATGGATGGACAGGGGACACTGAAGCTTTCTTT
CASSSYGWTGDTEAFF
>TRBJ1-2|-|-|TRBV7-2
TGTGCCAGCAGCTTATTAGGAGGGTCGGAGCGGGACTATGGCTACACCTTC
CASSLLGGSERDYGYTF
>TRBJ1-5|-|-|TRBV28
TGTGCCAGCAGTTTCGTACTTGGGCAGCTAAATCAGCCCCAGCATTTT
CASSFVLGQLNQPQHF
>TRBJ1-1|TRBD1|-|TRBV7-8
TGTGCCAGCAGCTCAGGACAGGGGGCGTTGACTGAAGCTTTCTTT
CASSSGQGALTEAFF
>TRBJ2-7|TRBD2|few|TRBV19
TGTGCCAGTAGTATAACGGGTATGGGACTAGCGGGCCACGATAACGAGCAGTACTTC
CASSITGMGLAGHDNEQYF
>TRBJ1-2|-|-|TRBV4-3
TGCGCCAGCAGCCAGCGGGGGGAAAGCGGGGGCTACACCTTC
CASSQRGESGGYTF
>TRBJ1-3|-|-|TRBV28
TGTGCCAGCAGTTCAGGATATACTGGAAACACCATATATTTT
CASSSGYTGNTIYF
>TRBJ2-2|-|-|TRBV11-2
TGTGCCAGCAGCGGTCAGGGATCCCACACCGGGGAGCTGTTTTTT
CASSGQGSHTGELFF
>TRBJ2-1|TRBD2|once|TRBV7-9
TGTGCCAGCAGCTATAGCGGGGGAAGCTCCTACAATGAGCAGTTCTTC
CASSYSGGSSYNEQFF
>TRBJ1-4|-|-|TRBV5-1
TGCGCCAGCAGGCGGACAGATTTAGCAACTAATGAAAAACTGTTTTTT
CASRRTDLATNEKLFF
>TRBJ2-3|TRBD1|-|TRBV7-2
TGTGCCAGCAGCTTAGGGACAGGTATCGGCACAGATACGCAGTATTTT
CASSLGTGIGTDTQYF
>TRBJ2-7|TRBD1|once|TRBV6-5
TGTGCCAGCCTGACTTTCACAGGGGCCTACGAGCAGTACTTC
CASLTFTGAYEQYF
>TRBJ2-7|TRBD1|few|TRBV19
TGTGCCAGTAGTTTTCCGGGACAGGTAAACGAGCAGTACTTC
CASSFPGQVNEQYF
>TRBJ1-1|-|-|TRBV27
TGTGCCAGCAGTCATTATCTACCCGGGGGGGAGAACACTGAAGCTTTCTTT
CASSHYLPGGENTEAFF
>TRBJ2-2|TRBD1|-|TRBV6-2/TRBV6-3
TGTGCCAGCAGTTACGCAGGGGGCGTTTCCGGGGAGCTGTTTTTT
CASSYAGGVSGELFF
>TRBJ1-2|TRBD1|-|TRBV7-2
TGTGCCAGCAGCAAAGCAGGGGGCTATGGCTACACCTTC
CASSKAGGYGYTF
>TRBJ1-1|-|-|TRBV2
TGTGCCTCAACCGCGACAAGTGGGAGTGCTTTCTTT
CASTATSGSAFF
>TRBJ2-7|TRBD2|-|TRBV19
TGTGCCAGTAGTATAGATCTAGCGGGGGCCTCCTACGAGCAGTACTTC
CASSIDLAGASYEQYF
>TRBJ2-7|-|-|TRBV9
TGTGCCAGCAGCGTAGAGGCAGGGAAGGTCTACGAGCAGTACTTC
CASSVEAGKVYEQYF
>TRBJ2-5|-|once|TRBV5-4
TGTGCCAGCAGCTTGGGGGGGCTAGCAGAGACCCAGTACTTC
CASSLGGLAETQYF
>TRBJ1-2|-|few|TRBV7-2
TGTGCCAGCAGCTTACTAGGAGGGACGGACCGTAACTATGGCTACACCTTC
CASSLLGGTDRNYGYTF
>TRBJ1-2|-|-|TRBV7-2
TGTGCCAGCAGCGCGCGGGCAGGGGAAGGAGGCTATGGCTACACCTTC
CASSARAGEGGYGYTF
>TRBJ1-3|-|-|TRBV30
TGTGCCTGGAGTGTACAGGGAGGGGCGGACACCATATATTTT
CAWSVQGGADTIYF
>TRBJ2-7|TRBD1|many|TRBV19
TGTGCCAGTAGCACGGACAGGGGGGGCGAGCAGTACTTC
CASSTDRGGEQYF
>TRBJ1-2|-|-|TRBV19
TGTGCCAGTAAGACGGGACATCATGAGCCTAACTATGGCTACACCTTC
CASKTGHHEPNYGYTF
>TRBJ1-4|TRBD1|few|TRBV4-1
TGCGCCAGCAGCCAAGGACAGGGTGGTGCTGAAAAACTGTTTTTT
CASSQGQGGAEKLFF
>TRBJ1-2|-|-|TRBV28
TGTGCCAGCAGAAACAGGGACGCCTATGGCTACACCTTC
CASRNRDAYGYTF
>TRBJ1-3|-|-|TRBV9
TGTGCCAGCAGCCCGGGGGGGGCTGGAAACACCATATATTTT
CASSPGGAGNTIYF
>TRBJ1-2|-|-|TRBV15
TGTGCCACCAGCAGAGATTGGACAGAGTGGGGCTACACCTTC
CATSRDWTEWGYTF
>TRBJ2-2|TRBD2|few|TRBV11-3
TGTGCCAGCAGGGGGACCTTAGCGGGAGCGAACACCGGGGAGCTGTTTTTT
CASRGTLAGANTGELFF
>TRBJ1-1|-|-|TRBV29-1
TGCAGCGTTGACGGAAGAGGCACTGAAGCTTTCTTT
CSVDGRGTEAFF
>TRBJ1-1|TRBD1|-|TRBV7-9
TGTGCCAGCAGCCGAACAGGGGTTAACACTGAAGCTTTCTTT
CASSRTGVNTEAFF
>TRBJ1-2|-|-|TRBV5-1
TGCGCCAGCAGCTTGGCCGGGGTCGGGGGACCTTATGGCTACACCTTC
CASSLAGVGGPYGYTF
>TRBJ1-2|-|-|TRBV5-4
TGTGCCAGCAGCTTGGGGGCGCAGGACTATGGCTACACCTTC
CASSLGAQDYGYTF
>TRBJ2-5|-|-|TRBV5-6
TGTGCCAGCAGGGGCAAGATTGGCGAGACCCAGTACTTC
CASRGKIGETQYF
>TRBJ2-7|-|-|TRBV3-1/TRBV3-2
TGTGCCAGCAGCCAAATGGCGGGGACGACCTACGAGCAGTACTTC
CASSQMAGTTYEQYF
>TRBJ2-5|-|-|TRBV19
TGTGCCAGTAGTATTAACAGCAAAGAGACCCAGTACTTC
CASSINSKETQYF
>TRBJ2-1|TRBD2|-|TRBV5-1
TGCGCCAGCAGCGGGGGACTAGCTCGGTTCAATGAGCAGTTCTTC
CASSGGLARFNEQFF
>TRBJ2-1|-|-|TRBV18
TGTGCCAGCTCACCACCGGGCCCCACGGTCGTCGGGCAGTTCTTC
CASSPPGPTVVGQFF